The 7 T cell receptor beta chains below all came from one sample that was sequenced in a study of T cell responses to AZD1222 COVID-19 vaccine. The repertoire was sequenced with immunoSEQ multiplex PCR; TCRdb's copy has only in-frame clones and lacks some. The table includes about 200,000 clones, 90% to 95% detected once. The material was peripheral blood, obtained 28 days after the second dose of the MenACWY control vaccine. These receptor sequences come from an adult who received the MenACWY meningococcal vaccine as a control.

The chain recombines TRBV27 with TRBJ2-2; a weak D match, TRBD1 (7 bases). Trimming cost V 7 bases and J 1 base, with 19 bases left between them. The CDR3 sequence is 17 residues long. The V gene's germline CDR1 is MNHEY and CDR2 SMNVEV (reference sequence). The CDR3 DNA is TGTGCCAGCACCACACCAGGGGGACTCATGAACACCGGGGAGCTGTTTTTT. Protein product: CASTTPGGLMNTGELFF.

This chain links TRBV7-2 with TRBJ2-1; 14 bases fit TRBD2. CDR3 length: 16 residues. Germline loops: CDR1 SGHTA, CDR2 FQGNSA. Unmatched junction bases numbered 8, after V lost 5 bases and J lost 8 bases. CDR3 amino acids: CASSPGLAGVMDEQFF. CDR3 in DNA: TGTGCCAGCAGCCCGGGACTAGCGGGAGTTATGGATGAGCAGTTCTTC.

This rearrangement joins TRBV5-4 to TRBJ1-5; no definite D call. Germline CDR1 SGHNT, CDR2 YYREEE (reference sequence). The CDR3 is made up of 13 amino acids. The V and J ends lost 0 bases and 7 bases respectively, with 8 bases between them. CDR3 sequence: CASSLGVGQPQHF. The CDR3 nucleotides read TGTGCCAGCAGCTTGGGAGTGGGACAGCCCCAGCATTTT.

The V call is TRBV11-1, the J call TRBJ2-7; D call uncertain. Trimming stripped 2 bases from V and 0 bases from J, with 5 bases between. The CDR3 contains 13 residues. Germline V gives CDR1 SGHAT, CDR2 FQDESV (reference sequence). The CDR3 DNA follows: TGTGCCAGCAGCTTACCTAGCTCCTACGAGCAGTACTTC. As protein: CASSLPSSYEQYF.

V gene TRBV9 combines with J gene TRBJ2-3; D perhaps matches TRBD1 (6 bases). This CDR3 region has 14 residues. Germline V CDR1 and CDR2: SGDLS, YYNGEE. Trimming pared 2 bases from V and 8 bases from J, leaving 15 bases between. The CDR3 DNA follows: TGTGCCAGCAGCGTCAGGGGTCGCGAAGTTACGCAGTATTTT. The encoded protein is CASSVRGREVTQYF.

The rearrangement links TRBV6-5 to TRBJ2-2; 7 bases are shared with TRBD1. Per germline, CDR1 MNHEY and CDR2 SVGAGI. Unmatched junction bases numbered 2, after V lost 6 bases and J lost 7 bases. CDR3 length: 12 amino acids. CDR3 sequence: CASRNRGGELFF. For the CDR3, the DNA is TGTGCCAGCAGGAACAGGGGCGGGGAGCTGTTTTTT.

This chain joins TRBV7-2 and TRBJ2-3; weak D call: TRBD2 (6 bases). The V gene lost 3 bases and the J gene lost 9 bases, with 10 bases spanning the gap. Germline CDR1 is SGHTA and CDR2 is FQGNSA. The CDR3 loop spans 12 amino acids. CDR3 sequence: CASSFREFTQYF. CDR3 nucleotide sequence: TGTGCCAGCAGCTTCCGGGAGTTCACGCAGTATTTT. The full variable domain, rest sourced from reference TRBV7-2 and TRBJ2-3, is GAGVSQSPSNKVTEKGKDVELRCDPISGHTALYWYRQSLGQGLEFLIYFQGNSAPDKSGLPSDRFSAERTGGSVSTLTIQRTQQEDSAVYLCASSFREFTQYFGPGTRLTVL.